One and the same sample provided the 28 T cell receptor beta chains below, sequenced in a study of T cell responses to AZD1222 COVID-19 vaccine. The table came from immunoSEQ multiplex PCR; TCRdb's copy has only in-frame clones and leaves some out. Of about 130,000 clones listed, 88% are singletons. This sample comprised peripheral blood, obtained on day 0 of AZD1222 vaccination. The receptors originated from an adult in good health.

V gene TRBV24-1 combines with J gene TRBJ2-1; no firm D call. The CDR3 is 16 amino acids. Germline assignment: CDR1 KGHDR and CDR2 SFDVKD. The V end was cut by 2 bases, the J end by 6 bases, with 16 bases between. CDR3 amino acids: CATSDYIAAGGNEQFF. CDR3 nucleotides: TGTGCCACCAGTGATTACATTGCGGCCGGCGGCAATGAGCAGTTCTTC.

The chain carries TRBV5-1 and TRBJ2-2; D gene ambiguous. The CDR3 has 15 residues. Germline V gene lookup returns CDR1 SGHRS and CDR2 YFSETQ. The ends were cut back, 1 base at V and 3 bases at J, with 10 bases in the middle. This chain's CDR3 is CASSLNGVDTGELFF. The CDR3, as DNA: TGCGCCAGCAGCTTGAATGGGGTGGACACCGGGGAGCTGTTTTTT.

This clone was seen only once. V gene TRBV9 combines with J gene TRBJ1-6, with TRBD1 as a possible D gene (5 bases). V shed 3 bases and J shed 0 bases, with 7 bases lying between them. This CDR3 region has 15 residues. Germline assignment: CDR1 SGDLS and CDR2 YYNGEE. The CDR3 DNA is TGTGCCAGCAGCGCAGACAGCTCCTATAATTCACCCCTCCACTTT. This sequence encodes CASSADSSYNSPLHF.

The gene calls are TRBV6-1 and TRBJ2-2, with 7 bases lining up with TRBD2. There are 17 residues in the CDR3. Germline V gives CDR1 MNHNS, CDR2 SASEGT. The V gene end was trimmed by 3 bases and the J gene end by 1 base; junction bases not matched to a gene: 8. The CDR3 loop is CASSDNLGRGNTGELFF. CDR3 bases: TGTGCCAGCAGTGATAATCTGGGGAGGGGGAACACCGGGGAGCTGTTTTTT.

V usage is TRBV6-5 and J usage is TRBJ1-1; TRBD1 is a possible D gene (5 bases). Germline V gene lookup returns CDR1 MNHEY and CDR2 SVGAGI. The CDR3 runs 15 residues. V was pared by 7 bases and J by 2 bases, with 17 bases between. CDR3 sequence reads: CASTRAGPTNTEAFF. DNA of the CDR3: TGTGCCAGCACCCGTGCAGGGCCCACCAACACTGAAGCTTTCTTT.

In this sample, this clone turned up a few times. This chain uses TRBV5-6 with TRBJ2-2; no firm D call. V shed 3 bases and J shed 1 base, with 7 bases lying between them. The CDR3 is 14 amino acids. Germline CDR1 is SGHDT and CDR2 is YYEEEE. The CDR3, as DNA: TGTGCCAGCAGCTCAGATTGGAACACCGGGGAGCTGTTTTTT. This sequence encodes CASSSDWNTGELFF.

CDR3 amino acids: CASSPLTGPGEQYF. DNA for the CDR3: TGTGCCAGCAGCCCTCTGACAGGGCCGGGCGAGCAGTACTTC. The J gene is TRBJ2-7, the V gene TRBV7-9, with 7 positions matching TRBD1. The CDR3 loop spans 14 amino acids. J lost 6 bases, V lost 5 bases, and 10 bases had no gene match. Germline CDR1 reads SEHNR; CDR2 reads FQNEAQ (reference sequence).

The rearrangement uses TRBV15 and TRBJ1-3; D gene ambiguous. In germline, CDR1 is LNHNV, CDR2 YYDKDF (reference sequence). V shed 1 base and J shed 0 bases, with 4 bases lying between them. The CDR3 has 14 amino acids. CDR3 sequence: CATSRVLSGNTIYF. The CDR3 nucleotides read TGTGCCACCAGCAGAGTACTCTCTGGAAACACCATATATTTT. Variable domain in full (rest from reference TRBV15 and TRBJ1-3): DAMVIQNPRYQVTQFGKPVTLSCSQTLNHNVMYWYQQKSSQAPKLLFHYYDKDFNNEADTPDNFQSRRPNTSFCFLDIRSPGLGDTAMYLCATSRVLSGNTIYFGEGSWLTVV.

The CDR3, as DNA: TGTGCCAGCAGCTTAGCCCCAGGGCTCAATCAGCCCCAGCATTTT. Translating gives CASSLAPGLNQPQHF. The rearrangement joins TRBV11-1 to TRBJ1-5, with a tentative D call TRBD1 (5 bases). CDR1 SGHAT and CDR2 FQDESV come from the germline V gene (reference sequence). This CDR3 is built from 15 residues. V was shortened by 0 bases and J by 3 bases, with 9 bases between the two germline ends.

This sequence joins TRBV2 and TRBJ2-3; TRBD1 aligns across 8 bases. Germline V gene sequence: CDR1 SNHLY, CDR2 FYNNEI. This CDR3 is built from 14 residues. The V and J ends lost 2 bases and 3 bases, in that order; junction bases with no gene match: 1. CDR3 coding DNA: TGTGCCAGCAGTGAACAGGGGGCTACAGATACGCAGTATTTT. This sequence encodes CASSEQGATDTQYF.

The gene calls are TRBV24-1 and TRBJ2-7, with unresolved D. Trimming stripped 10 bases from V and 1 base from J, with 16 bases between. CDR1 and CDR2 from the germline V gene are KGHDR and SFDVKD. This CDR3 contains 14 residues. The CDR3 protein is CATQSRDTSYEQYF. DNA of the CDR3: TGTGCCACTCAATCTCGAGACACGTCCTACGAGCAGTACTTC.

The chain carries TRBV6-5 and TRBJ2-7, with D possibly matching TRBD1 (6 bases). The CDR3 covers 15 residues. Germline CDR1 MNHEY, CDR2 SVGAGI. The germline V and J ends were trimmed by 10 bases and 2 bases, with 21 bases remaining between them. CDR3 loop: CATRLRDTSTYEQYF. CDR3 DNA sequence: TGTGCCACCAGGCTCAGGGACACCTCGACCTACGAGCAGTACTTC.

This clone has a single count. The CDR3 DNA sequence: TGTGCCAGCAGCGGGGGCGGCCAAGAGACCCAGTACTTC. Protein product: CASSGGGQETQYF. The chain is built from TRBV9 and TRBJ2-5; D is possibly TRBD1 (5 bases). V lost 3 bases and J lost 1, with 7 bases in between. The germline gives CDR1 SGDLS, CDR2 YYNGEE. The CDR3 totals 13 residues. The entire variable domain, with the rest obtained from reference TRBV9 and TRBJ2-5, is as follows: DSGVTQTPKHLITATGQRVTLRCSPRSGDLSVYWYQQSLDQGLQFLIQYYNGEERAKGNILERFSAQQFPDLHSELNLSSLELGDSALYFCASSGGGQETQYFGPGTRLLVL.

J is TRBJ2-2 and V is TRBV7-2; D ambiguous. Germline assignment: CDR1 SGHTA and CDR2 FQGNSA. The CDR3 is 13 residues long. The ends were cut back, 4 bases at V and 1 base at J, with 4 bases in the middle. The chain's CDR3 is CASSSVNTGELFF. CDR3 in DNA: TGTGCCAGCAGCTCAGTGAACACCGGGGAGCTGTTTTTT.

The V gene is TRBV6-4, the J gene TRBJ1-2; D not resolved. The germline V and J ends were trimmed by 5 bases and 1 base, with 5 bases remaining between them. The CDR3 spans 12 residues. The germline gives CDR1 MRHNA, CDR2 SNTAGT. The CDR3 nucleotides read TGTGCCAGCAGTATCCATAACTATGGCTACACCTTC. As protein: CASSIHNYGYTF.

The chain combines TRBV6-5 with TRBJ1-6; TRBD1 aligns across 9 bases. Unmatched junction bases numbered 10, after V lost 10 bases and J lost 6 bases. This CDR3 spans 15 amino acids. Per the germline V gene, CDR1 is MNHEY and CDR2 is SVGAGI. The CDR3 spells CATLQQGASNSPLHF. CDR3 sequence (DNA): TGTGCCACCCTACAACAGGGGGCGTCTAATTCACCCCTCCACTTT.

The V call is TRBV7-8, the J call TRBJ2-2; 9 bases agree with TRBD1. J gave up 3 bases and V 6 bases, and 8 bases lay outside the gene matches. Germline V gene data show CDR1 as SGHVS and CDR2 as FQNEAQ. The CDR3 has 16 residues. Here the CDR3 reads CASRPGTGRHTGELFF. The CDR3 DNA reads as TGTGCCAGCAGACCGGGGACAGGGCGGCACACCGGGGAGCTGTTTTTT.

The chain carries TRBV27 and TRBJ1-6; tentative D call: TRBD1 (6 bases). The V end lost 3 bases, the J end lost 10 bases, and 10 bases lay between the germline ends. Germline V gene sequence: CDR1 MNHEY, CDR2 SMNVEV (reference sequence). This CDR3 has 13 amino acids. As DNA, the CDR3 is TGTGCCAGCAGTTTCGACAGGACCTCACCCCTCCACTTT. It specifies CASSFDRTSPLHF.

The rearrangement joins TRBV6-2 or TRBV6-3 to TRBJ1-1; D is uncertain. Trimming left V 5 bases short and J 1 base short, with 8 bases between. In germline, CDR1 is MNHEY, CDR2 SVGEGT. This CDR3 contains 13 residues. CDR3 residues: CASSDHQNTEAFF. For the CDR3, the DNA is TGTGCCAGCAGTGACCACCAGAACACTGAAGCTTTCTTT.

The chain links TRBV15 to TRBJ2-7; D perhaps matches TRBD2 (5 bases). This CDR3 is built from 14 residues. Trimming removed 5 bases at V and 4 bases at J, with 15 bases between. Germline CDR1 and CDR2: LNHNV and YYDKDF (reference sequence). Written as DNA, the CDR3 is TGTGCCACCAGCCGTGCGGGCAGCCGTTACGAGCAGTACTTC. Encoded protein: CATSRAGSRYEQYF.

The CDR3 DNA reads TGCGCCAGCAGCCAGTCAGGACAGTTTAATAATTCACCCCTCCACTTT. Its protein product is CASSQSGQFNNSPLHF. The J gene is TRBJ1-6, the V gene TRBV4-1; TRBD1 is a possible D gene (6 bases). V was pared by 3 bases and J by 5 bases, with 14 bases between. Germline CDR1 is MGHRA and CDR2 is YSYEKL. The CDR3 contains 16 residues.

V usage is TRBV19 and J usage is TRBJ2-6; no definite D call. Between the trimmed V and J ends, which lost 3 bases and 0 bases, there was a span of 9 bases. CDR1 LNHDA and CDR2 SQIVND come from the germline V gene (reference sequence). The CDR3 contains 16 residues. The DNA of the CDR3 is TGTGCCAGTAGTATCCCTACCCGCTCTGGGGCCAACGTCCTGACTTTC. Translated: CASSIPTRSGANVLTF.

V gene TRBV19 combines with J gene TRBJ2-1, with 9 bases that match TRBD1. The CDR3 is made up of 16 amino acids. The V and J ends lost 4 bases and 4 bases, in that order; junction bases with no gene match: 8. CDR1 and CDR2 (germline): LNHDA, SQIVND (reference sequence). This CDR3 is CASSRGTGTIYNEQFF. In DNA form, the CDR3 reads TGTGCCAGTAGTAGGGGGACAGGGACCATATACAATGAGCAGTTCTTC. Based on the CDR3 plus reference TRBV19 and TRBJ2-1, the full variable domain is DGGITQSPKYLFRKEGQNVTLSCEQNLNHDAMYWYRQDPGQGLRLIYYSQIVNDFQKGDIAEGYSVSREKKESFPLTVTSAQKNPTAFYLCASSRGTGTIYNEQFFGPGTRLTVL.

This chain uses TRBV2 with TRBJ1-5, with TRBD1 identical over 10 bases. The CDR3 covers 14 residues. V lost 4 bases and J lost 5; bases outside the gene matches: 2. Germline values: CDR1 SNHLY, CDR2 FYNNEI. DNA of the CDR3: TGTGCCAGCAGTGCGGGGACAGGGGATCAGCCCCAGCATTTT. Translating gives CASSAGTGDQPQHF.

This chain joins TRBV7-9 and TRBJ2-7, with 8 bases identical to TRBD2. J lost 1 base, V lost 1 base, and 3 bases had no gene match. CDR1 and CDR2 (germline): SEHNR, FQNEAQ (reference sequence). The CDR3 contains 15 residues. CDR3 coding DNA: TGTGCCAGCAGCTTAGAGCGGGGGAGATCCTACGAGCAGTACTTC. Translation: CASSLERGRSYEQYF.

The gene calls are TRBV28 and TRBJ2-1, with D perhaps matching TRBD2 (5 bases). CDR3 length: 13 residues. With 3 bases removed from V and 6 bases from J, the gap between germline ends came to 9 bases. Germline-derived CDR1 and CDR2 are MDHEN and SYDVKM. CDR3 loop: CASSLRVFNEQFF. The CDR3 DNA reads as TGTGCCAGCAGTTTGAGGGTATTCAATGAGCAGTTCTTC.

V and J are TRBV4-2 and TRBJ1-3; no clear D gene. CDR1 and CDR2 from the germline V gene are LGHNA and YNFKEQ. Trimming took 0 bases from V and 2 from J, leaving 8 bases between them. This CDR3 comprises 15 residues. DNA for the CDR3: TGTGCCAGCAGCCAAGATCTGGGTGCTGGAAACACCATATATTTT. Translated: CASSQDLGAGNTIYF.

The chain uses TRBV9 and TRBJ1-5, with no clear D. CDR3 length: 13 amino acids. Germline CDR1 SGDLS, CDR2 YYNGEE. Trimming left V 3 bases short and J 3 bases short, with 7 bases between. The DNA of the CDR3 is TGTGCCAGCAGCGCTGGACTCAATCAGCCCCAGCATTTT. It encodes CASSAGLNQPQHF.